This entry lists 15 T cell receptor beta chains sequenced from one sample in a study of cytomegalovirus exposure and HLA in healthy donors. PCR primers comprised 60 Vbeta and 13 Jbeta primers. Some clones are missing from TCRdb's copy, which holds only in-frame ones; the method was immunoSEQ multiplex PCR. The sample holds 200,000 or so clones; 60% to 80% are singletons and the top ten take around 4%. Specimen: PBMCs. These receptors were taken from a male donor in good health and CMV-seronegative.

The CDR3 region has the DNA TGTGCCTGGAGTGACATGAACACTGAAGCTTTCTTT. As protein: CAWSDMNTEAFF. This chain connects TRBV30 to TRBJ1-1; no clear D. The germline V gene encodes CDR1 GTSNPN and CDR2 SVGIG (reference sequence). The CDR3 sequence is 12 residues long. Trimming stripped 1 base from V and 0 bases from J, with 3 bases between.

This chain uses TRBV2 with TRBJ2-7, with TRBD1 identical over 7 bases. V gave up 8 bases and J gave up 2 bases; unmatched junction bases: 9. This CDR3 is built from 14 residues. Germline V gene data show CDR1 as SNHLY and CDR2 as FYNNEI. The CDR3 coding sequence is TGTGCCAGCCGACGACAGGGATTACCCTACGAGCAGTACTTC. Protein sequence: CASRRQGLPYEQYF.

The chain couples TRBV4-2 to TRBJ2-7, with 7 bases identical to TRBD2. CDR1 LGHNA and CDR2 YNFKEQ come from the germline V gene. The CDR3 runs 15 residues. The junction had 8 bases not matched to a gene; V was cut back by 4 bases and J by 2 bases. In nucleotides, the CDR3 is TGTGCCAGCAGCCCCCAAGCTAGCGGAACCTACGAGCAGTACTTC. Encoded protein: CASSPQASGTYEQYF.

The chain links TRBV5-3 to TRBJ2-2, with D perhaps matching TRBD2 (5 bases). TRBV5-3 counts as an open reading frame of uncertain function. The germline V and J ends were trimmed by 2 bases and 1 base, with 9 bases remaining between them. The CDR3 spans 15 residues. The DNA for the CDR3 is TGTGCCAGAAGCTTAGCGGAGTGGAACACCGGGGAGCTGTTTTTT. It encodes CARSLAEWNTGELFF.

V is TRBV7-3 and J is TRBJ2-3, with D hard to call. Trimming pared 4 bases from V and 6 bases from J, leaving 14 bases between. From germline, CDR1 is SGHTA and CDR2 FQGTGA. The CDR3 extends over 14 amino acids. CDR3 loop: CASSSPEAYDTQYF. Written as DNA, the CDR3 is TGTGCCAGCAGCTCCCCCGAAGCATACGATACGCAGTATTTT.

This chain connects TRBV6-4 to TRBJ1-2; 8 positions agree with TRBD1. Unmatched junction bases numbered 17, after V lost 6 bases and J lost 8 bases. The germline V gene has CDR1 MRHNA and CDR2 SNTAGT. The CDR3 extends over 16 amino acids. CDR3 residues: CASRRQHETGASGYTF. The CDR3 DNA reads as TGTGCCAGCAGAAGGCAACATGAGACAGGGGCTTCGGGCTACACCTTC.

The chain has TRBV6-6 and TRBJ2-7, with unresolved D. The CDR3 covers 13 residues. V was shortened by 0 bases and J by 2 bases, with 5 bases between the two germline ends. The germline CDR1 and CDR2 sequences are MNHNY and SVGAGI (reference sequence). CDR3 sequence (DNA): TGTGCCAGCAGTTACTCTGGCACCTACGAGCAGTACTTC. Encoded protein: CASSYSGTYEQYF.

The V and J genes are TRBV7-8 and TRBJ2-3; perhaps TRBD1 as D (5 bases). Between the trimmed V and J ends, which lost 1 base and 3 bases, there was a span of 8 bases. CDR3 size: 14 residues. From germline, CDR1 is SGHVS and CDR2 FQNEAQ. The CDR3 sequence: CASSLEAGTDTQYF. The DNA for the CDR3 is TGTGCCAGCAGCTTAGAGGCAGGGACAGATACGCAGTATTTT.

The genes are TRBV5-8 and TRBJ2-7; 8 bases are shared with TRBD1. The germline V gene has CDR1 SGHTS and CDR2 YDEGEE. V dropped 3 bases and J dropped 2; count of bases not matched to a gene: 7. This CDR3 spans 15 amino acids. For the CDR3, the DNA is TGTGCCAGCAGCTCTCGACAGGGGTACCCCTACGAGCAGTACTTC. Translated: CASSSRQGYPYEQYF. The full variable domain, completed using reference TRBV5-8 and TRBJ2-7, is EAGVTQSPTHLIKTRGQQATLRCSPISGHTSVYWYQQALGLGLQFLLWYDEGEERNRGNFPPRFSGRQFPNYSSELNVNALELEDSALYLCASSSRQGYPYEQYFGPGTRLTVT.

The J gene is TRBJ2-3, the V gene TRBV10-3, with 7 bases lining up with TRBD2. CDR3 length: 13 residues. Germline CDR1 and CDR2: ENHRY and SYGVKD. Trimming took 10 bases from V and 1 from J; bases not matched to a gene: 5. The CDR3 DNA reads as TGTGCCAGCGATAGCGGGTGCACAGATACGCAGTATTTT. Translated: CASDSGCTDTQYF.

The CDR3 DNA reads TGTGCCAGCAGCGCGACAGAGGCCGAGCAGTACTTC. Its protein product is CASSATEAEQYF. J is TRBJ2-7 and V is TRBV9; TRBD1 might be the D (5 bases). The V gene lost 3 bases and the J gene lost 6 bases, with 10 bases spanning the gap. Germline-derived CDR1 and CDR2 are SGDLS and YYNGEE. This CDR3 has 12 residues.

The V and J genes are TRBV6-6 and TRBJ2-7, with TRBD2 as a possible D gene (6 bases). This CDR3 comprises 16 residues. Germline CDR1 and CDR2: MNHNY and SVGAGI (reference sequence). The germline V and J ends were trimmed by 1 base and 6 bases, with 19 bases remaining between them. The CDR3 DNA reads TGTGCCAGCAGTTACTTTTCGAGGCAGGAGGGTGGCGAGCAGTACTTC. Its translation is CASSYFSRQEGGEQYF.

The chain uses TRBV6-6 and TRBJ1-5; tentative D call: TRBD1 (6 bases). CDR3 size: 13 residues. The V and J ends lost 6 bases and 3 bases respectively, with 9 bases between them. Per germline, CDR1 MNHNY and CDR2 SVGAGI (reference sequence). CDR3 sequence: CASSRQDNQPQHF. The CDR3 DNA reads as TGTGCCAGCAGCCGACAGGACAATCAGCCCCAGCATTTT.

J is TRBJ2-7 and V is TRBV5-4, with 7 bases aligning to TRBD1. This CDR3 has 14 residues. Per the germline V gene, CDR1 is SGHNT and CDR2 is YYREEE (reference sequence). Trimming took 3 bases from V and 7 from J; bases not matched to a gene: 10. This CDR3 reads CASSSGTALGEQYF. DNA of the CDR3: TGTGCCAGCAGCTCCGGGACAGCTCTGGGGGAGCAGTACTTC.

This clone was seen once. The V gene is TRBV4-2, the J gene TRBJ1-2; 11 bases map to TRBD1. CDR3 length: 16 amino acids. CDR1 and CDR2 from the germline V gene are LGHNA and YNFKEQ. V shed 2 bases and J 7 bases; nucleotides not matched to a gene: 9. The CDR3 region is CASSQPLGQGAAGYTF. CDR3 DNA sequence: TGTGCCAGCAGCCAACCCCTTGGACAGGGGGCGGCTGGCTACACCTTC.